This T cell receptor beta chain was found in a study of T cell repertoires in ileal Crohn's disease. Study details: Surgery for a complication: stricturing in about 61%, penetrating in roughly 40%. General study points: Clonal expansions were more frequent in active smokers than non-smokers at surgery.

Concerning this clone itself: The antigen is not known.

CDR1 and CDR2 from the germline V gene are LGHNA and YSLEER. Germline trimming cut 1 base from V and 4 bases from J; bases unmatched to any gene: 8. CDR3 size: 16 residues. Repertoires were generated with immunoSEQ multiplex PCR, while TCRdb's copy carries only in-frame clones and drops some. The sample has 5,500 to 7,500 clones, more than 65% seen once. Sequencing used ileal tissue. The sequence came from an adult with Crohn's disease. The chain has TRBV4-3 and TRBJ2-3; 7 nucleotides match TRBD1. CDR3 nucleotide sequence: TGCGCCAGCAGCCAAGTGGCAGGACAGGCTTCAGATACGCAGTATTTT. This encodes CASSQVAGQASDTQYF.